The rows below give T cell receptor beta chains drawn from one sample of a study of shared clonotypes between healthy human individuals. Measured with immunoSEQ multiplex PCR; TCRdb has only the in-frame clones, and not every one. The repertoire holds some 1,600,000 clones, with about 98% as singletons. The material sequenced was naive CD4+ T cells sorted from blood. These receptor sequences come from a man aged 30 to 39 in good health. Both conserved end residues are part of each CDR3. The D gene is left open where the match is weak. Where a row states a size, it is once, few, many or the class of an expanded clone; other rows omit it.

D,J,size,V,DNA,CDR3
TRBD1,TRBJ1-5,few,TRBV29-1,TGCAGCGCCTGGACAGGATTAGACAATCAGCCCCAGCATTTT,CSAWTGLDNQPQHF
NA,TRBJ2-3,NA,TRBV10-3,TGTGCCACCAACAGGGACTCGGATTGGGCGCAGTATTTT,CATNRDSDWAQYF
TRBD1,TRBJ2-7,NA,TRBV5-4,TGTGCCAGCAGAAATTCGGGACAGGGTTACGAGCAGTACTTC,CASRNSGQGYEQYF
TRBD2,TRBJ2-5,NA,TRBV5-1,TGCGCCAGCAGCTTGGCGGGTAGCGGGTTACAAGAGACCCAGTACTTC,CASSLAGSGLQETQYF
NA,TRBJ1-3,NA,TRBV7-9,TGTGCCAGCAGCTCCCTTCGGGCCTCCCGAAACACCATATATTTT,CASSSLRASRNTIYF
TRBD1,TRBJ1-1,NA,TRBV28,TGTGCCAGCAGTTTTTGGGACAGGGGGCCCCTTGACACTGAAGCTTTCTTT,CASSFWDRGPLDTEAFF
NA,TRBJ2-3,NA,TRBV10-3,TGTGCCACTCGGAAGGGTGCTAGCACAGATACGCAGTATTTT,CATRKGASTDTQYF
NA,TRBJ2-3,NA,TRBV4-2,TGTGCCAGCAGCCAAGGGTATACGCAGTATTTT,CASSQGYTQYF
NA,TRBJ2-3,NA,TRBV11-3,TGTGCCAGCAGCGGACGCACAGATACGCAGTATTTT,CASSGRTDTQYF
TRBD1,TRBJ1-1,NA,TRBV5-1,TGCGCCAGCAGCTTGACAGGGGGGAACACTGAAGCTTTCTTT,CASSLTGGNTEAFF
NA,TRBJ2-1,once,TRBV2,TGTGCCAGCAGATTCGAGGGTTACAATGAGCAGTTCTTC,CASRFEGYNEQFF
TRBD1,TRBJ1-1,once,TRBV2,TGTGCCAGCAGTACAGACAGGGCCGGACAGAACACTGAAGCTTTCTTT,CASSTDRAGQNTEAFF
NA,TRBJ1-2,NA,TRBV5-1,TGCGCCAGCAACTTCGACGGGGCGCGAGCCGGTTCCTTC,CASNFDGARAGSF
TRBD2,TRBJ2-7,NA,TRBV28,TGTGCCAGCAGTTTGGCGGTAGCGGGAGGGTATGAGCAGTACTTC,CASSLAVAGGYEQYF
TRBD1,TRBJ2-7,NA,TRBV15,TGTGCCACCAGCAGGACAGGGGCCCTCCACGAGCAGTACTTC,CATSRTGALHEQYF
NA,TRBJ2-2,NA,TRBV7-2,TGTGCCAGCAGCCCGGTACGACTTAGAAGGGAGCTGTTTTTT,CASSPVRLRRELFF
NA,TRBJ2-1,once,TRBV2,TGTGCCAGCAGGGGGTTCGGACAATACAATGAGCAGTTCTTC,CASRGFGQYNEQFF
TRBD2,TRBJ2-5,NA,TRBV11-2,TGTGCCAGCAGCCCGACGCCGGGAGGAGAGACCCAGTACTTC,CASSPTPGGETQYF
NA,TRBJ2-7,NA,TRBV30,TGTGCCTGGAGTGCCCACCCGGGAAGGGCGACATCCGAGCAGTACTTC,CAWSAHPGRATSEQYF
NA,TRBJ2-3,NA,TRBV25-1,TGTGCCAGCAGTGAAGGAGGGCGGCTGGCTACGCAGTATTTT,CASSEGGRLATQYF
NA,TRBJ2-7,NA,TRBV30,TGTGCCTGGAGTGTACTTGGGGGCTACGAGCAGTACTTC,CAWSVLGGYEQYF
TRBD1,TRBJ2-5,NA,TRBV5-4,TGTGCCAGCAGCATAAAAACAGGGGTTGGGGAGACCCAGTACTTC,CASSIKTGVGETQYF
NA,TRBJ1-2,NA,TRBV18,TGTGCCAGCTCACCCGACGCTAACTATGGCTACACCTTC,CASSPDANYGYTF
NA,TRBJ1-2,NA,TRBV9,TGTGCCAGCCACACGGAGAGCCCGATCGGCTATGGCTACACCTTC,CASHTESPIGYGYTF
NA,TRBJ2-3,NA,TRBV5-4,TGTGCCAGCAGCTTGGGGGCGGATAACACAGATACGCAGTATTTT,CASSLGADNTDTQYF
NA,TRBJ1-2,NA,TRBV6-1,TGTGCCAGCACCCTCCGAGGAGTTCTTGGCTACACCTTC,CASTLRGVLGYTF
NA,TRBJ2-5,NA,TRBV29-1,TGCAGCGTTAAGACAGGTCCGGGGACCCAGTACTTC,CSVKTGPGTQYF
NA,TRBJ2-2,NA,TRBV14,TGTGCCAGCAGCCGGTTAGGAACCACCGGGGAGCTGTTTTTT,CASSRLGTTGELFF